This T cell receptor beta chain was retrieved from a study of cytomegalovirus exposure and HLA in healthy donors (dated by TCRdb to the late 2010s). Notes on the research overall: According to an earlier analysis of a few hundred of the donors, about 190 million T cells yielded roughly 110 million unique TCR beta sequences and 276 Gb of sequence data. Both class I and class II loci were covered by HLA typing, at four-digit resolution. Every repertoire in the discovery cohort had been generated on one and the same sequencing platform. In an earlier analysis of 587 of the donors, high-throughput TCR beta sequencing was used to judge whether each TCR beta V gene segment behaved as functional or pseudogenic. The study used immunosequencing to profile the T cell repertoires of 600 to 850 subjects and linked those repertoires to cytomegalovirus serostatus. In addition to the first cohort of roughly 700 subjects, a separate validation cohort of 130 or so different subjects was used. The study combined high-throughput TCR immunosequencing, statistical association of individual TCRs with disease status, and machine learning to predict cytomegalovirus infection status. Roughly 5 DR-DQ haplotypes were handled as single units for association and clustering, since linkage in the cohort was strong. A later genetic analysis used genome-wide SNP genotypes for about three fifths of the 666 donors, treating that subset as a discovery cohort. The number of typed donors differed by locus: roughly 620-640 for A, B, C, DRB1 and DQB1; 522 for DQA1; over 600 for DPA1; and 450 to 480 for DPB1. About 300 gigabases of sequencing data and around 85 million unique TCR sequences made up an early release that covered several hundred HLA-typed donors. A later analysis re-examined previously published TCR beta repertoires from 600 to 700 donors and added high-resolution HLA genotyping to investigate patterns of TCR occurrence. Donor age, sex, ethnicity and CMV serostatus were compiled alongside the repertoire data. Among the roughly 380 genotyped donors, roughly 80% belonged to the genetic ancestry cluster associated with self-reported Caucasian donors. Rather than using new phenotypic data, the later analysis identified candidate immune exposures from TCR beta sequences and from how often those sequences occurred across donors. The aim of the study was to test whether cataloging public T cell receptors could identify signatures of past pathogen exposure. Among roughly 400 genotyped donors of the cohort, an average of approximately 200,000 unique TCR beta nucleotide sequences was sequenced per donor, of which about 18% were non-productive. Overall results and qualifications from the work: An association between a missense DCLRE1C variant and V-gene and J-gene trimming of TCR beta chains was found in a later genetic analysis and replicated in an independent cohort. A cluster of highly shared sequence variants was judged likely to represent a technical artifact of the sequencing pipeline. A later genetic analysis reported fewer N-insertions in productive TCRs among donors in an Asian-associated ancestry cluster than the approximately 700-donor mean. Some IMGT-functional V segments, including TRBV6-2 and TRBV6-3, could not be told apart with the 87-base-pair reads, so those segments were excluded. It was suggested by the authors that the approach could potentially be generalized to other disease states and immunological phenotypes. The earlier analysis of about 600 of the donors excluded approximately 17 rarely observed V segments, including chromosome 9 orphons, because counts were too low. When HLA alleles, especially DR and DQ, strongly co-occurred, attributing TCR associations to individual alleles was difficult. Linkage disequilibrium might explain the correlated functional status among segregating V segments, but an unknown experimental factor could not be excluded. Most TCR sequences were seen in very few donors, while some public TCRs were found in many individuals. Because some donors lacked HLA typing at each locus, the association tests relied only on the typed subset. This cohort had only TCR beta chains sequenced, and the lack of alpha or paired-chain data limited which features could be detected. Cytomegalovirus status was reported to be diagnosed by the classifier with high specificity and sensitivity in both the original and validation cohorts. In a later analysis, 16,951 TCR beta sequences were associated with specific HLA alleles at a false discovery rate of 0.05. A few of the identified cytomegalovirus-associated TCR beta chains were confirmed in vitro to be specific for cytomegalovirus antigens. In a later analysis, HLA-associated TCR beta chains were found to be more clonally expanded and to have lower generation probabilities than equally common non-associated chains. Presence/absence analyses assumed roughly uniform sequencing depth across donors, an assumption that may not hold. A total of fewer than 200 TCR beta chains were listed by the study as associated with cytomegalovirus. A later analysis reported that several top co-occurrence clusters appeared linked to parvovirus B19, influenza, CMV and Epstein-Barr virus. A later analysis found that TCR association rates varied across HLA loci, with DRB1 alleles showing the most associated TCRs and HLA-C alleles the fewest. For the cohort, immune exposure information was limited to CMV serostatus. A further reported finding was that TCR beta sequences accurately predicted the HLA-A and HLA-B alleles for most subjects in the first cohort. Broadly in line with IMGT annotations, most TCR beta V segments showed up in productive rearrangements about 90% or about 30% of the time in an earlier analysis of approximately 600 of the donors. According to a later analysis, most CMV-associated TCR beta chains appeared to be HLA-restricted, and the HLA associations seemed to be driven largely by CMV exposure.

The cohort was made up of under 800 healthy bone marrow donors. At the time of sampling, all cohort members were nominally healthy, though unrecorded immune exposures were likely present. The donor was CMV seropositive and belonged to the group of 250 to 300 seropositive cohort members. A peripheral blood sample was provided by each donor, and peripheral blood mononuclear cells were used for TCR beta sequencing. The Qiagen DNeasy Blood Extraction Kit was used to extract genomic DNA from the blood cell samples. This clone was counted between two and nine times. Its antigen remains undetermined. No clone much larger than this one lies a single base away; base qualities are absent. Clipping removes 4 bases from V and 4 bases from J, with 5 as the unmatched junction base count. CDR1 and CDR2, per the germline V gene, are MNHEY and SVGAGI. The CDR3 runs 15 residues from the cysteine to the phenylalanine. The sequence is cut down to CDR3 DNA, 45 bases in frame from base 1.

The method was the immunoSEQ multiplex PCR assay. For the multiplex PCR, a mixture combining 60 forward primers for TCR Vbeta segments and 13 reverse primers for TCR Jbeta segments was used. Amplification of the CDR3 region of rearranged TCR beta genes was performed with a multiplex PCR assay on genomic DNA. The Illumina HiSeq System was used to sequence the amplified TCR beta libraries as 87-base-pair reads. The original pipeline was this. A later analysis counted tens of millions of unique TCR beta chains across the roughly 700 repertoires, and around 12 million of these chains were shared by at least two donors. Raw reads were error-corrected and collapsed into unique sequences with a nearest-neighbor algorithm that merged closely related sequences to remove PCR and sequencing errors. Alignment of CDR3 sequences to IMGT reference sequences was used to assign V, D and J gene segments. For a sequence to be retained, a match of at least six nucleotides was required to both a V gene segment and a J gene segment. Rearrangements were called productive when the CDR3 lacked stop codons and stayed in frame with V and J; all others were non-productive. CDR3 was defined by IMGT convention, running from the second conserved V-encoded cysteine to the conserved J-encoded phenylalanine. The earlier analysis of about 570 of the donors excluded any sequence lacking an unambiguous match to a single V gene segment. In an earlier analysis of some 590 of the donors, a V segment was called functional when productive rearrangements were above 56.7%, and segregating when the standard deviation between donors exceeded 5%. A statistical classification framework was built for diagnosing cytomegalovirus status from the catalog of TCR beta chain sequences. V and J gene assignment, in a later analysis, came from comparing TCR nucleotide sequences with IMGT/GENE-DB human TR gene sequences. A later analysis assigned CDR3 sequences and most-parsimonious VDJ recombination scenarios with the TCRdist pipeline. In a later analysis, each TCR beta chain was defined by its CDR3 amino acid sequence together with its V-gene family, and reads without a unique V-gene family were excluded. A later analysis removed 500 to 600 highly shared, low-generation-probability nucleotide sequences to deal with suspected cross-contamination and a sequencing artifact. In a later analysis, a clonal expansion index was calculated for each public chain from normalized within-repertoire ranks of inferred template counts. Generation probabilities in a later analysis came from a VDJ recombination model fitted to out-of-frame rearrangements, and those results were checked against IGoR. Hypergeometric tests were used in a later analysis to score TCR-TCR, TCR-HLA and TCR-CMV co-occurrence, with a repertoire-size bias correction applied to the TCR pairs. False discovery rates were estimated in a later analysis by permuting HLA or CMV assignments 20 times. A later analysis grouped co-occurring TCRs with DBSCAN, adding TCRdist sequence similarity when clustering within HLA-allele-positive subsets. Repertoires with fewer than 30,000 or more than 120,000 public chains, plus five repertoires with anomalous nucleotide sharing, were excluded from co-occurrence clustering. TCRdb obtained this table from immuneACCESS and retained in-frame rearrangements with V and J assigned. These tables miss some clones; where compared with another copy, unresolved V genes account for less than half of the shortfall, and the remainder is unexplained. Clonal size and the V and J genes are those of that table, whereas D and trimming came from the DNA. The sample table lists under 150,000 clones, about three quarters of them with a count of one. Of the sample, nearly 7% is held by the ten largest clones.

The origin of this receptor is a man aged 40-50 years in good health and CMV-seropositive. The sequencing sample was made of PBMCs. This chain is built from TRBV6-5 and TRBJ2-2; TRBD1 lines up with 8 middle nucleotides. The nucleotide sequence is TGTGCCAGCAGTTGGACAGGGCCCAGCACCGGGGAGCTGTTTTTT. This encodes CASSWTGPSTGELFF.